A single T cell receptor beta chain is shown here with its context. Its antigen is still unknown. CDR3 length equals 16 residues. The trim removed 3 bases at V and 3 bases at J, leaving 7 bases unmatched. Looked up from germline, CDR1 is SGHVS and CDR2 is FNYEAQ. The source of the sample is a study of cytomegalovirus exposure and HLA in healthy donors. Study-wide background: A later analysis reported the 100 to 150 validation repertoires used the same platform as the roughly 700 first-cohort repertoires.

Regarding the study as a whole: The study recorded 150 to 200 TCR beta chains that were cytomegalovirus-associated. Most TCR sequences were uncommon, yet certain public TCRs appeared in many donors. Three CMV-associated chains were confirmed in vitro to be specific for CMV antigens.

Method: immunoSEQ multiplex PCR; TCRdb's copy keeps in-frame clones and lacks some. This table holds 130,000 to 150,000 clones, approximately 90% found once. The V and J genes are TRBV7-6 and TRBJ1-2, with TRBD1 matching 10 bases. The sequence was collected from a woman aged 25 to 45 in good health and CMV-seropositive. Sample: PBMCs. In nucleotides, the CDR3 is TGTGCCAGCAGCTTTAACCGCGGACAGGGGGACTATGGCTACACCTTC. Its translation: CASSFNRGQGDYGYTF.